This TCR beta chain was observed in a study of neurological immune-mediated disorders. This clonotype was counted at least ten times. Antigen specificity is unknown. The V end lost 4 bases, the J end lost 1 base, and 12 bases lay between the germline ends. The germline CDR1 and CDR2 sequences are SGHRS and YFSETQ. This CDR3 has 15 amino acids. As for time point: longitudinal time-point 1 (baseline). General study findings and limits: Multiple sclerosis, the disease with the least TCR clonal expansion, fell below healthy controls, whereas HTLV-1-associated myelopathy showed the most.

TCRdb processed the 5' RACE reads anew with MiXCR; each CDR3 protein has one entry. The sample shows fewer than 90,000 distinct CDR3 sequences, roughly 10% of them seen only once. Material for sequencing was PBMCs. This sequence was found in a man aged 30 to 39 in good health. J is TRBJ1-5 and V is TRBV5-1; tentatively, D is TRBD1 (6 bases). The CDR3 DNA is TGCGCCAGCAGCCTGGGGGGCGCGAGCAATCAGCCCCAGCATTTT. Its translation: CASSLGGASNQPQHF.